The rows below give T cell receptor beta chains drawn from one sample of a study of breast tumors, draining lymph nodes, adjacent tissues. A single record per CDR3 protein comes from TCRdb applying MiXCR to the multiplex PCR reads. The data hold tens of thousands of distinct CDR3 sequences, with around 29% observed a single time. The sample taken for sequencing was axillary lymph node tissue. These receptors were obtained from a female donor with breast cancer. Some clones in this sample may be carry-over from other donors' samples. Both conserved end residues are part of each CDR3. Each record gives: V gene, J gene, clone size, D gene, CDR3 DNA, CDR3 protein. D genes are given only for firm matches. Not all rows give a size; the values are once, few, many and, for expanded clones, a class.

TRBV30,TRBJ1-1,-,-,TGTGCCTGGACCTGGTTTCGGGACACTGAAGCTTTCTTT,CAWTWFRDTEAFF
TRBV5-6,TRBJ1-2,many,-,TGTGCCAGCAGCTTCGACGTCTCTTATTCGGGCTACACCTTC,CASSFDVSYSGYTF
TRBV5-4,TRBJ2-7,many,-,TGTGCCAGCAGCCTTGCAGCGGACTCCTACGAGCAGTACTTC,CASSLAADSYEQYF
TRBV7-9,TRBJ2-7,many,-,TGTGCCAGCAGCTTAGCGGTGGCCGAATTATCTATCTTC,CASSLAVAELSIF
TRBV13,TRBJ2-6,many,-,TGTGCCAGCACCAAAGTACTATCTGGGGCCAACGTCCTGACTTTC,CASTKVLSGANVLTF
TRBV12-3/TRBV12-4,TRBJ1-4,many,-,TGTGCCAGCAGTTTATTCGCAGGAGAGAATGAAAAACTGTTTTTT,CASSLFAGENEKLFF
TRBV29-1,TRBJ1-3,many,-,TGCAGCGTTGAAGATGGGAGGGCAGGAAACACCATATATTTT,CSVEDGRAGNTIYF
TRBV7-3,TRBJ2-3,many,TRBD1,TGTGCCAGCAGCAGATTGGGACAGGGCTTAGATACGCAGTATTTT,CASSRLGQGLDTQYF
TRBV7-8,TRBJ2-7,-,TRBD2,TGTGCCAGCAGCCTCCCCTCTAGCGGGAGCGCAGGGGAGCGGTACTTC,CASSLPSSGSAGERYF
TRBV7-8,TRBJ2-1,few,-,TGTGCCAGCAGCTTAAGTGAGTACAATTTCTACAATGAGCAATTCTTC,CASSLSEYNFYNEQFF
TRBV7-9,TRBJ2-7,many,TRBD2,TGTGCCAGCATCCCGGGGGGGAGCTACGAGCAGTACTTC,CASIPGGSYEQYF
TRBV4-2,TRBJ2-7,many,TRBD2,TGTGCCAGCAGCCAAGTTCTAGCGGACTACGAGCAGTACTTC,CASSQVLADYEQYF
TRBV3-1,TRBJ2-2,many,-,TGTGCCAGCAGCCATTCGCCAGGGGCCGGGGAGCTGTTTTTT,CASSHSPGAGELFF
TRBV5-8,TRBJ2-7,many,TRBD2,TGTGCCAGCAGCGGGGGGGAGACTAGCTACTACGAGCAGTACTTC,CASSGGETSYYEQYF
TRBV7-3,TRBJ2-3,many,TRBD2,TGTGCCAGCAGCTTAATGGCTAGCGGGAGCGCTAGCACAGATACGCAGTATTTT,CASSLMASGSASTDTQYF
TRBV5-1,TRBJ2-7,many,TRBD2,TGCGCCAGCAGCTGGGGACTAGCGGGAGGGGGTGAGCAGTACTTC,CASSWGLAGGGEQYF
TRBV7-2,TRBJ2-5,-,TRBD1,TGTGCCAGCAGCGTCACCCTAAACAGGGGGCGTAAGGAGCCCCAGTACTTC,CASSVTLNRGRKEPQYF
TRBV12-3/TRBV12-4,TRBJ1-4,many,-,TGTGCCAGCAGTTTAAAAATTGGAACGACTAATGAAAAACTGTTTTTT,CASSLKIGTTNEKLFF
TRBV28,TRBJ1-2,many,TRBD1,TGTGCCAGCAGGGAAGGGACAGGGAGGTTCGGCTACACCTTC,CASREGTGRFGYTF
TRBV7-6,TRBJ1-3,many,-,TGTGCCAGCAGCAAACAAGGGGGAATGGGCACCATATATTTT,CASSKQGGMGTIYF
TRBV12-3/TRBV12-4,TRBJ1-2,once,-,TGTGCCAGCAGGTTAGCGCGAGAAAAAGCCTGTGGCTACACCTTC,CASRLAREKACGYTF
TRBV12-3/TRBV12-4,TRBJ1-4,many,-,TGTGCCAGCAGTCAAGAACAGGCTCCTAATGAAAAACTGTTTTTT,CASSQEQAPNEKLFF
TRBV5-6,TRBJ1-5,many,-,TGTGCCAGCAGCACCTCCTCTCAGCCCCAGCATTTT,CASSTSSQPQHF
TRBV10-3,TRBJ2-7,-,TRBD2,TGTGCCACCACCGGGACTAGCGGAAACGAGCAGTACTTC,CATTGTSGNEQYF
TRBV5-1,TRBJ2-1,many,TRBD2,TGCGCCAGCAGCGTTCGGGAGGGCCGTGAGCAGTTCTTC,CASSVREGREQFF
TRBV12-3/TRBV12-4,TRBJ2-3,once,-,TGTGCCAGCAGCCTCGGGGGGCCCGCAGATACGCGGTATTTT,CASSLGGPADTRYF
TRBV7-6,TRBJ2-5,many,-,TGTGCCAGCAGCTTAGCGCCACCCGGGACCCAGTACTTC,CASSLAPPGTQYF
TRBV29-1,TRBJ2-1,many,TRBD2,TGCAGCGTTGAAGTAGCGGGGGGGCCCTCGTACAATGAGCAGTTCTTC,CSVEVAGGPSYNEQFF
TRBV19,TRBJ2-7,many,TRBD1,TGTGCCAGTAGATCGGACAGGGGCCAACAGTACTTC,CASRSDRGQQYF
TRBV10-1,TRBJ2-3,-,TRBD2,TGCGCCAGCAGTGACGGGACTAGCGGGGGTGGAGATACGCAGTATTTT,CASSDGTSGGGDTQYF
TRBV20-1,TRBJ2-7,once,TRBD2,TGCAGTGCCACGAGGCAGTTAAGGACTAGCGGGAGTGACGAGCAGTACTTC,CSATRQLRTSGSDEQYF
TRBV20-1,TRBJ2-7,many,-,TGCAGTGCTAGAGCTCTCCAAGCACGGGAGCAGTACTTC,CSARALQAREQYF
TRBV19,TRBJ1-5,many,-,TGTGCCAGTAGTAAACGGAACAATCAGCCCCAGCATTTT,CASSKRNNQPQHF
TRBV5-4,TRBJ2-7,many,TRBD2,TGTGCCAGCAGCTTCCGGGGGGCCTACGAGCAGTACTTC,CASSFRGAYEQYF
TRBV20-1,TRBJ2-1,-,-,TGCAGTGCTAGTCACTCTAGCGAGACCTTCTCCTACAACGAGCAGTTCTTC,CSASHSSETFSYNEQFF
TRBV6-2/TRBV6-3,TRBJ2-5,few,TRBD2,TGTGCCAGCAGTTTTGGACTAGCGGGTACACAAGAGACCCAGTACTTC,CASSFGLAGTQETQYF
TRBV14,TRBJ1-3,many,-,TGTGCCAGCAGCCAGTCAGGGGCAAGAAACACCATATATTTT,CASSQSGARNTIYF
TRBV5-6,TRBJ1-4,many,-,TGTGCCAGCAGCAGCTACGGGGGAAGAGGTGAAAAACTGTTTTTT,CASSSYGGRGEKLFF
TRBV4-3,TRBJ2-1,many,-,TGCGCCAGCAGCCAAGATAGAGGGTCGGGCGATGAGCAGTTCTTC,CASSQDRGSGDEQFF
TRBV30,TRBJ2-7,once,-,TGTGCCTCTCGACCAGGGGGGCCCCCCGAGCAGTACTTC,CASRPGGPPEQYF
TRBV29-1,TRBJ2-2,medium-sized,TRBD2,TGCAGCGCACGTAGCGGGAGGACCGGGGAGCTGTTTTTT,CSARSGRTGELFF
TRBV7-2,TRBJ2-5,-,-,TGTGCCAGCAGCTTAGCAGGAAGAGGACAGCAAGAGACCCAGTACTTC,CASSLAGRGQQETQYF